This T cell receptor beta chain emerged from a study of shared clonotypes between healthy human individuals. General observations from the study: The sharing of approximately 5.1% of naive CD4 clonotypes was seen across a few donors.

Naive CD8 cells were CD45RO-negative, positively selected for CCR7, excluding terminally differentiated effector memory CD45RA+ cells. Assay: immunoSEQ multiplex PCR; the TCRdb copy retains only in-frame clones and omits some. The table includes a few million clones, around 93% detected once. This clone was detected only once. Its antigen is not known. Deletions cut 2 bases from V and 5 bases from J, with 21 bases between. This CDR3 spans 17 amino acids. Per germline, CDR1 SGHAT and CDR2 FQNNGV. This receptor was identified in a man aged 18-30 years in good health. Some clones in this sample may be carry-over from other donors' samples. The chain recombines TRBV11-2 with TRBJ1-1; D call uncertain. Input material: naive CD8+ T cells from PBMCs. The CDR3 here is CASSLWSRGVDGTEAFF. The CDR3 DNA is TGTGCCAGCAGCTTATGGTCTCGGGGTGTCGATGGAACTGAAGCTTTCTTT.